Here is one T cell receptor beta chain with its context. This clonotype was picked up many times. Which antigen it targets is not known. Base qualities were left out, and no much larger clone turns up one base away. The sample originates from a study of neurological immune-mediated disorders (dated by TCRdb to between 2019 and 2020). Background for the entire study: Peripheral blood TCR-beta repertoires from patients with HTLV-I-associated myelopathy (HAM/TSP), patients with multiple sclerosis, and healthy controls were compared in the study using UMI-based sequencing. Alongside PBMC samples, the set of approximately 100 TCR-beta libraries contained longitudinal samples, technical triplicates, and paired CD4+ and CD8+ T-cell subsets that had been sorted. The cohort included approximately 68 subjects: some 15 with HAM/TSP, around 34 with multiple sclerosis, and approximately 20 healthy controls. Here is what the overall study found, with its caveats: The highest TCR clonal expansion was observed in HAM/TSP patients, whereas the lowest was observed in MS patients, even when compared with healthy controls. No identical CDR3 amino acid sequences were found to be shared among expanded clones across subjects, suggesting that TCR-beta repertoires were private in all groups.

cDNA synthesis used template-switch 5'RACE with a primer carrying a 10-nucleotide random unique molecular identifier tagging each TCR transcript. Each sequencing run produced over 160 million TCR-beta sequences covering 15-18 subjects. The RNeasy kit was used to extract total RNA. The KAPA Real-time Library Amplification kit was used to amplify TCR-beta VDJ regions with primers targeting the TCR constant region and the 5'RACE anchor. A first PCR added sample indexes and Illumina adaptors, and a second PCR then raised library yield. After Ampure bead purification, the roughly 650 bp TCR product was size-selected on a 2% E-gel SizeSelection system. Before pooling, library quality was assessed on a Bioanalyzer, concentration was determined with Qubit, and library quantification was performed with the Kapa Library Quantification kit. An Illumina HiSeq 2500 was used to sequence the libraries paired-end at 2 x 150 bp. To increase sequence diversity, 25-30% phiX was spiked into each library pool. The authors processed their data as follows. Quality-filtered reads were processed with the UMI-based MiGEC pipeline, and over 90% of raw TCR sequences were removed by the MiGEC pipeline during error correction. IMGT germline references were used for aligning VDJ genes, and each clonotype was defined as a unique CDR3 amino acid sequence together with its V-J genes. Clonal expansion, Shannon diversity and CDR3 relatedness were evaluated with VDJtools (CalcPairwiseDistances, ClusterSamples), while phylogenetic trees were built in CLCbio workbench. A clone was classed as expanded if it had 8 or more unique UMIs, a cutoff based on coefficient-of-variation modelling across technical triplicates. The raw public data were reprocessed by TCRdb itself: fastp quality trimming at Q25, MiXCR clonotype calling, in-frame beta chains only. Each entry is one CDR3 protein sequence, shown with its most common DNA and genes. These V and J calls rely on TCRdb rather than the paper's analysis. Recorded for this sample are tens of thousands of distinct CDR3 sequences; around a tenth of them occurred a single time. Less than 2% of the sample is in the top ten clones.

V is pruned by 5 bases and J by 8 bases, leaving 8 bases of the junction without a gene match. From cysteine to phenylalanine, the CDR3 is 15 amino acids long. Here the CDR3 DNA is all that survives: 45 bases in frame from base 1. The germline V gene gives CDR1 as SGHVS and CDR2 as FNYEAQ. The healthy controls were volunteers from a blood bank in Maryland, USA. Unsorted PBMC libraries were generated from 2 million PBMCs stored in RNAlater at -80 °C until RNA extraction. PBMCs were separated from peripheral blood using Ficoll-Hypaque density gradient centrifugation and then cryopreserved in liquid nitrogen.

The sequencing sample was made of PBMCs. The V gene is TRBV7-6 and the J gene is TRBJ2-1; 11 junctional bases match TRBD1. This sequence was found in a man aged 45-65 years in good health. This receptor carries the CDR3 CASSKGTGGSDEQFF. The DNA reads TGTGCCAGCAGCAAAGGGACAGGGGGATCCGATGAGCAGTTCTTC.